These 31 T cell receptor beta chains share one sample of origin, sequenced in a study of T-cell memory formation after mild COVID-19 (dated by TCRdb to the early 2020s). The library relied on 5' RACE. The sequencer was an Illumina NovaSeq 6000. Using fastp trimming at Q25 and MiXCR clonotype assembly, TCRdb reanalyzed the public sequencing data and kept in-frame beta chains. Duplicate CDR3 protein sequences are folded into a single record with the most common DNA and genes. The sample includes fewer than 600,000 distinct CDR3 sequences, with 20% to 25% observed a single time. The ten biggest clones cover 7.5% to 9.5% of the sample. Sequencing input: PBMCs or a T cell subset sorted from them (not recorded which). All receptors come from an adult woman who had mild COVID-19 (a few samples of this study predate the infection). The sample titles of this study are shuffled in the database, so cell type and time point are left out; the donor was told from shared clones.

This chain uses TRBV9 with TRBJ1-2; D is unresolved. V lost 0 bases and J 0 bases, leaving 9 bases between the germline ends. The length of the CDR3 is 15 residues. Per the germline V gene, CDR1 is SGDLS and CDR2 is YYNGEE. The CDR3 coding sequence is TGTGCCAGCAGCGTAGAGCCCGTTGCTAACTATGGCTACACCTTC. Encoded protein: CASSVEPVANYGYTF.

V and J are TRBV4-1 and TRBJ2-7, with 10 bases lining up with TRBD2. With 3 bases clipped from V and 4 bases from J, the junction kept 6 bases outside the gene matches. The germline V gene has CDR1 MGHRA and CDR2 YSYEKL. This CDR3 comprises 15 residues. CDR3 nucleotides: TGCGCCAGCAGCCAGGCTCTAGCGGGGGTATACGAGCAGTACTTC. Protein sequence: CASSQALAGVYEQYF.

The rearrangement uses TRBV9 and TRBJ2-3, with D perhaps TRBD1 (6 bases). Germline V lookup: CDR1 SGDLS, CDR2 YYNGEE. This CDR3 has 17 residues. Trimming removed 0 bases from V and 0 bases from J, with 14 bases in between. This CDR3 is CASSVGQAPTSTDTQYF. The CDR3 DNA follows: TGTGCCAGCAGCGTAGGACAGGCCCCGACTAGCACAGATACGCAGTATTTT.

This clonotype was seen a few times. V and J are TRBV4-3 and TRBJ2-7, with D perhaps TRBD1 (6 bases). This CDR3 comprises 14 residues. Trimming shortened V by 1 base and J by 5 bases, and 12 bases separated the two germline ends. Germline V CDR1 and CDR2: LGHNA, YSLEER. CDR3 residues: CASSQATQGDEQYF. The CDR3 DNA is TGCGCCAGCAGCCAAGCGACACAGGGAGACGAGCAGTACTTC.

The chain uses TRBV5-7 and TRBJ2-5, with no clear D. TRBV5-7 is an open reading frame whose function is uncertain. This CDR3 spans 13 amino acids. V was cut by 0 bases and J by 5 bases, with 8 bases left in between. The CDR3 spells CASSLVERETQYF. The CDR3 nucleotides are TGTGCCAGCAGCTTGGTTGAACGGGAGACCCAGTACTTC.

The chain uses TRBV7-6 and TRBJ2-5; 7 positions match TRBD1. The CDR3 runs to 14 residues. The germline V gene encodes CDR1 SGHVS and CDR2 FNYEAQ. V lost 1 base and J lost 5; bases outside the gene matches: 4. CDR3 sequence reads: CASSLDVRGETQYF. DNA for the CDR3: TGTGCCAGCAGCTTAGATGTCAGGGGGGAGACCCAGTACTTC.

The V and J genes are TRBV6-2 or TRBV6-3 and TRBJ2-1; D perhaps matches TRBD1 (5 bases). This CDR3 spans 12 amino acids. Between the trimmed V and J ends, which lost 2 bases and 8 bases, there was a span of 7 bases. The germline CDR1 and CDR2 sequences are MNHEY and SVGEGT. The CDR3 sequence: CASSYGAHEQFF. The CDR3 bases are TGTGCCAGCAGTTACGGGGCCCATGAGCAGTTCTTC.

V usage is TRBV4-2 and J usage is TRBJ2-1, with 8 positions matching TRBD2. The trim removed 2 bases at V and 1 base at J, leaving 4 bases unmatched. Germline V CDR1 and CDR2: LGHNA, YNFKEQ. The CDR3 sequence is 16 residues long. This chain's CDR3 is CASSQLAGRSYNEQFF. The CDR3 nucleotides read TGTGCCAGCAGCCAATTAGCGGGGCGTTCCTACAATGAGCAGTTCTTC.

The rearrangement joins TRBV6-5 to TRBJ1-2; 9 bases are shared with TRBD1. Unmatched junction bases numbered 13, after V lost 1 base and J lost 4 bases. CDR3 length: 18 amino acids. Per the germline V gene, CDR1 is MNHEY and CDR2 is SVGAGI. This CDR3 reads CASSYFGPGTGKAYGYTF. The CDR3 coding sequence is TGTGCCAGCAGTTACTTCGGACCAGGGACAGGGAAGGCCTATGGCTACACCTTC.

The chain links TRBV6-6 to TRBJ2-1; the match to TRBD2 covers 14 bases. V was pared by 5 bases and J by 7 bases, with 7 bases of the junction left unmatched. The CDR3 is 16 amino acids. Germline loops: CDR1 MNHNY, CDR2 SVGAGI (reference sequence). For the CDR3, the DNA is TGTGCCAGCAGTACGGGACTAGCGGGGGACAGGAATGAGCAGTTCTTC. Its translation: CASSTGLAGDRNEQFF.

This clonotype showed up just a few times. V and J are TRBV30 and TRBJ1-2; D is unresolved. CDR1 is GTSNPN and CDR2 is SVGIG in the germline V gene (reference sequence). V lost 1 base and J 8 bases, leaving 8 bases between the germline ends. The CDR3 length is 11 residues. As DNA, the CDR3 is TGTGCCTGGAGTGATAATGGGGGCTACACCTTC. Amino acid sequence: CAWSDNGGYTF.

The V and J genes are TRBV20-1 and TRBJ2-1; TRBD2 matches at 10 bases. Trimming removed 1 base from V and 6 bases from J; junction bases left unmatched: 6. CDR3 length: 15 residues. Germline V gene sequence: CDR1 DFQATT, CDR2 SNEGSKA (reference sequence). DNA of the CDR3: TGCAGTGCTAGAGCCCCTAGCGGGAGAGGCAATGAGCAGTTCTTC. It encodes CSARAPSGRGNEQFF.

This chain uses TRBV12-3 or TRBV12-4 with TRBJ2-1; perhaps TRBD1 as D (6 bases). The CDR3 runs to 14 residues. Deletions cut 6 bases from V and 3 bases from J, with 12 bases between. The CDR3 nucleotides are TGTGCCAGCAGGACCCGGACAGACTACAATGAGCAGTTCTTC. This encodes CASRTRTDYNEQFF.

A few counts support this clonotype. The V and J genes are TRBV5-6 and TRBJ1-1; maybe TRBD1 (5 bases). The CDR3 is made up of 14 amino acids. V lost 3 bases, J lost 5 bases, and 14 bases lay in between. From germline, CDR1 is SGHDT and CDR2 YYEEEE. CDR3 residues: CASSWYRRGTEAFF. The CDR3 nucleotides are TGTGCCAGCAGCTGGTACAGGCGGGGGACTGAAGCTTTCTTT.

This clonotype was counted only a few times. This rearrangement joins TRBV4-3 to TRBJ1-2; 7 positions agree with TRBD1. The CDR3 spans 16 residues. With 1 base clipped from V and 4 bases from J, the junction kept 9 bases outside the gene matches. Germline CDR1 reads LGHNA; CDR2 reads YSLEER. The CDR3 protein is CASSQAQTGSPYGYTF. The CDR3 nucleotides are TGCGCCAGCAGCCAAGCCCAGACAGGGAGCCCCTATGGCTACACCTTC.

This rearrangement joins TRBV7-2 to TRBJ2-5, with a possible D match to TRBD1 (6 bases). Germline V gene data show CDR1 as SGHTA and CDR2 as FQGNSA. The CDR3 has 14 residues. V lost 3 bases, J lost 1 base, and 9 bases lay in between. CDR3 sequence: CASSLTGRQETQYF. As DNA, the CDR3 is TGTGCCAGCAGCTTGACAGGCCGCCAAGAGACCCAGTACTTC.

J is TRBJ2-2 and V is TRBV30, with D possibly TRBD2 on 5 matching bases. Germline CDR1 GTSNPN, CDR2 SVGIG (reference sequence). The germline V and J ends were trimmed by 0 bases and 4 bases, with 15 bases remaining between them. CDR3 size: 16 residues. The CDR3 loop reads CAWSVAHSRGTGELFF. CDR3 in DNA: TGTGCCTGGAGTGTGGCACACTCCCGGGGCACCGGGGAGCTGTTTTTT.

This clonotype was seen a few times. The chain is built from TRBV7-8 and TRBJ2-1, with 14 nucleotides matching TRBD2. The CDR3 is 19 amino acids. Per the germline V gene, CDR1 is SGHVS and CDR2 is FQNEAQ. Unmatched junction bases numbered 13, after V lost 5 bases and J lost 4 bases. Here the CDR3 reads CASSRLEGTSGGRYNEQFF. In DNA, the CDR3 is TGTGCCAGCAGCCGATTAGAAGGGACTAGCGGGGGCCGTTACAATGAGCAGTTCTTC.

V and J are TRBV18 and TRBJ2-3; 9 nucleotides line up with TRBD1. Trimming took 1 base from V and 3 from J; bases not matched to a gene: 2. The CDR3 has 15 residues. The germline gives CDR1 KGHSH, CDR2 LQKENI. The CDR3, as DNA: TGTGCCAGCTCACCACTGGGACAGGGAACAGATACGCAGTATTTT. Protein sequence: CASSPLGQGTDTQYF. The full variable domain, with the rest looked up from reference TRBV18 and TRBJ2-3, is NAGVMQNPRHLVRRRGQEARLRCSPMKGHSHVYWYRQLPEEGLKFMVYLQKENIIDESGMPKERFSAEFPKEGPSILRIQQVVRGDSAAYFCASSPLGQGTDTQYFGPGTRLTVL.

The gene calls are TRBV5-1 and TRBJ1-5; D uncertain. This CDR3 comprises 15 residues. Germline V gene lookup returns CDR1 SGHRS and CDR2 YFSETQ. V lost 4 bases and J lost 5, with 16 bases in between. As DNA, the CDR3 is TGCGCCAGCAGCGTAACCGGGAATCCTTATCAGCCCCAGCATTTT. Translated: CASSVTGNPYQPQHF.

V and J are TRBV9 and TRBJ2-1; TRBD1 matches at 7 bases. Unmatched junction bases numbered 18, after V lost 6 bases and J lost 0 bases. The CDR3 consists of 19 residues. Per germline, CDR1 SGDLS and CDR2 YYNGEE. CDR3 residues: CASTGPPGGPGRSYNEQFF. The CDR3 DNA reads TGTGCCAGCACCGGGCCTCCAGGGGGACCTGGGCGCTCCTACAATGAGCAGTTCTTC.

This chain connects TRBV6-6 to TRBJ2-7; 7 nucleotides align to TRBD1. J gave up 4 bases and V 2 bases, and 11 bases lay outside the gene matches. The CDR3 consists of 16 residues. Looked up from germline, CDR1 is MNHNY and CDR2 is SVGAGI (reference sequence). This chain's CDR3 is CASSYPSRTGVYEQYF. CDR3 in DNA: TGTGCCAGCAGTTACCCCTCGAGGACAGGAGTATACGAGCAGTACTTC.

The rearrangement uses TRBV29-1 and TRBJ2-7; TRBD2 aligns across 9 bases. The CDR3 loop spans 12 amino acids. The germline gives CDR1 SQVTM, CDR2 ANQGSEA. V shed 7 bases and J 4 bases; nucleotides not matched to a gene: 5. CDR3 nucleotide sequence: TGCAGCGGAGGGACTAGCAGTTACGAGCAGTACTTC. Protein product: CSGGTSSYEQYF.

This clonotype came up a few times. V usage is TRBV19 and J usage is TRBJ2-3, with 8 bases fitting TRBD1. This CDR3 has 15 residues. Per the germline V gene, CDR1 is LNHDA and CDR2 is SQIVND (reference sequence). Germline trimming cut 6 bases from V and 6 bases from J; bases unmatched to any gene: 11. CDR3 amino acids: CASRSWGTGGDTQYF. The CDR3 DNA reads TGTGCCAGTAGAAGTTGGGGGACAGGAGGGGATACGCAGTATTTT.

This clonotype appeared a few times. This chain links TRBV5-1 with TRBJ2-3, with 8 bases matching TRBD1. The CDR3 extends over 16 amino acids. Losses at the gene ends were 4 bases for V and 0 bases for J; bases not matched to a gene: 7. CDR1 is SGHRS, CDR2 YFSETQ, per germline. The CDR3 nucleotides read TGCGCCAGCAGCCCGACAGGGGATCCTAGCACAGATACGCAGTATTTT. Its translation: CASSPTGDPSTDTQYF.

The gene calls are TRBV2 and TRBJ1-4, with unresolved D. The CDR3 sequence is 14 residues long. V lost 7 bases and J 0 bases, leaving 9 bases between the germline ends. The germline gives CDR1 SNHLY, CDR2 FYNNEI. CDR3 amino acids: CASMLGATNEKLFF. The DNA of the CDR3 is TGTGCCAGCATGCTGGGTGCAACTAATGAAAAACTGTTTTTT.

V is TRBV20-1 and J is TRBJ2-5; D assignment may be TRBD1 or TRBD2 (6 bases each). From germline, CDR1 is DFQATT and CDR2 SNEGSKA (reference sequence). V was cut by 2 bases and J by 5 bases, with 21 bases left in between. The CDR3 length is 16 residues. CDR3 DNA: TGCAGTGCTAGATTTGGGGGGCACCTGACGCGGGAGACCCAGTACTTC. This codes for CSARFGGHLTRETQYF.

The chain employs TRBV5-3 and TRBJ2-1; 9 positions agree with TRBD2. TRBV5-3 is classed as an ORF, of uncertain function. The CDR3 loop spans 14 amino acids. Trimming at V came to 1 base and at J to 15 bases, leaving 11 bases not matched to a gene. In nucleotides, the CDR3 is TGTGCCAGAAGCTTGAGGGCTAGCGGGACTGAAGGGTTCTTC. This codes for CARSLRASGTEGFF.

In this sample, this clonotype turned up a few times. The chain employs TRBV20-1 and TRBJ1-2; D is undetermined. The CDR3 has 13 residues. The V end was cut by 6 bases, the J end by 4 bases, with 15 bases between. Germline values: CDR1 DFQATT, CDR2 SNEGSKA (reference sequence). The CDR3 DNA reads TGCAGTGCCGATTCCGACCAGTCCTATGGCTACACCTTC. It yields the protein CSADSDQSYGYTF.

The chain carries TRBV3-1 and TRBJ2-1, with D uncertain. Between the trimmed V and J ends, which lost 0 bases and 3 bases, there was a span of 9 bases. This CDR3 has 15 residues. Germline CDR1 reads LGHDT; CDR2 reads YNNKEL (reference sequence). The CDR3 nucleotides are TGTGCCAGCAGCCAAGATCGGAGACTCTACAATGAGCAGTTCTTC. It translates to CASSQDRRLYNEQFF.

V is TRBV5-1 and J is TRBJ2-7, with D perhaps matching TRBD1 or TRBD2 (5 bases each). Germline V lookup: CDR1 SGHRS, CDR2 YFSETQ. This CDR3 has 16 residues. With 3 bases removed from V and 5 bases from J, the gap between germline ends came to 21 bases. The CDR3 sequence is CASSSTGMRGFDEQYF. CDR3 nucleotides: TGCGCCAGCAGCTCAACAGGAATGAGAGGGTTTGACGAGCAGTACTTC.